These 3 T cell receptor beta chains were sequenced from one sample in a study of T cell responses to AZD1222 COVID-19 vaccine. Clones were sequenced by immunoSEQ multiplex PCR, and TCRdb holds only the in-frame ones, with some missing. In the table there are 130,000 or so clones, roughly 93% of which are singletons. The material sequenced was peripheral blood, taken on day 0 of MenACWY control vaccination. The receptors were gathered from an adult in good health.

This clone is a singleton in its sample. CDR3 amino acids: CASSWHPTDQETQYF. As DNA, the CDR3 is TGTGCCAGCAGCTGGCACCCGACAGACCAAGAGACCCAGTACTTC. This chain uses TRBV5-4 with TRBJ2-5; D may be TRBD1 (5 bases). CDR1 and CDR2 (germline): SGHNT, YYREEE (reference sequence). This CDR3 spans 15 amino acids. V was cut by 3 bases and J by 0 bases, with 12 bases left in between.

In its sample, this clone was seen a few times. This sequence joins TRBV6-5 and TRBJ2-7; no firm D call. The length of the CDR3 is 11 residues. V was cut by 2 bases and J by 3 bases, with 2 bases left in between. Germline assignment: CDR1 MNHEY and CDR2 SVGAGI. The CDR3 DNA follows: TGTGCCAGCAGTTACATCTACGAGCAGTACTTC. The encoded protein is CASSYIYEQYF.

V and J are TRBV4-3 and TRBJ1-2; D unclear. CDR1 and CDR2 from the germline V gene are LGHNA and YSLEER. Trimming left V 0 bases short and J 3 bases short, with 5 bases between. The CDR3 has 13 amino acids. CDR3 amino acids: CASSQESHYGYTF. CDR3 coding DNA: TGCGCCAGCAGCCAAGAGTCCCACTATGGCTACACCTTC.